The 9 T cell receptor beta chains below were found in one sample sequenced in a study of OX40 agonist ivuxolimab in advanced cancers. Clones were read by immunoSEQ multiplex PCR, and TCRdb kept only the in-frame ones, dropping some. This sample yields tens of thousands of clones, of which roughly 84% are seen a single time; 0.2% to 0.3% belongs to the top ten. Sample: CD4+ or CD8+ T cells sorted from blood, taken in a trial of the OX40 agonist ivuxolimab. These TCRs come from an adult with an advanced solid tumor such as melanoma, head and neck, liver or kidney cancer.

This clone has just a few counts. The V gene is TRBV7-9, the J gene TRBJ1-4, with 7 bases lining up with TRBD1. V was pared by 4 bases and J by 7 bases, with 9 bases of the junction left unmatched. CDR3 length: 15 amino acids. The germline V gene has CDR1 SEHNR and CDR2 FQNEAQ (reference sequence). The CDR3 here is CASSYLTGRREKLFF. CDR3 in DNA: TGTGCCAGCAGCTACCTGACAGGGCGCCGTGAAAAACTGTTTTTT. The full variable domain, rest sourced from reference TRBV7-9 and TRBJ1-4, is DTGVSQNPRHKITKRGQNVTFRCDPISEHNRLYWYRQTLGQGPEFLTYFQNEAQLEKSRLLSDRFSAERPKGSFSTLEIQRTEQGDSAMYLCASSYLTGRREKLFFGSGTQLSVL.

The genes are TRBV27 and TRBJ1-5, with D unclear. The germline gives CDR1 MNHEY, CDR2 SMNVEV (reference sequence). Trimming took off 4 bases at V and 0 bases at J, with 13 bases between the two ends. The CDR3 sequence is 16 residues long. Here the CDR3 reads CASSSTSTGSNQPQHF. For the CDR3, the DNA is TGTGCCAGCAGTTCGACCTCGACCGGTAGCAATCAGCCCCAGCATTTT.

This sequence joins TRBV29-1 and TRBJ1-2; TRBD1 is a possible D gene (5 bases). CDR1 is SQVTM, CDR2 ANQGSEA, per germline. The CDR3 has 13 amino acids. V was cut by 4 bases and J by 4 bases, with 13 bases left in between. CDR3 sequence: CSVASQGLYGYTF. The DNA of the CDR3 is TGCAGCGTTGCATCCCAGGGACTCTATGGCTACACCTTC.

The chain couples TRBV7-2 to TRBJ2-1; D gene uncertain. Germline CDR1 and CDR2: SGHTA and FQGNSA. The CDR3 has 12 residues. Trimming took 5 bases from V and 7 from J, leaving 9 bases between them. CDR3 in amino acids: CASSRNFNEQFF. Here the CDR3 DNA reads TGTGCCAGCAGCAGGAACTTTAATGAGCAGTTCTTC.

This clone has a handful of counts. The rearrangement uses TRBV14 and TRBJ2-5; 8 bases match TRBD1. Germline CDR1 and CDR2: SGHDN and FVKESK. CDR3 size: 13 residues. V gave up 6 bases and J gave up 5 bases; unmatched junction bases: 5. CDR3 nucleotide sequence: TGTGCCAGCAGGGGACAGGCTTACGAGACCCAGTACTTC. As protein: CASRGQAYETQYF. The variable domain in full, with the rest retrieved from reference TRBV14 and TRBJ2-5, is EAGVTQFPSHSVIEKGQTVTLRCDPISGHDNLYWYRRVMGKEIKFLLHFVKESKQDESGMPNNRFLAERTGGTYSTLKVQPAELEDSGVYFCASRGQAYETQYFGPGTRLLVL.

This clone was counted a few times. CDR3 coding DNA: TGTGCCAGCAGCGTAGGTGGGAGGGCCTCGGGGGAGCAGTACTTC. It encodes CASSVGGRASGEQYF. The V call is TRBV9, the J call TRBJ2-7; 7 bases line up with TRBD2. CDR3 length equals 15 residues. Germline values: CDR1 SGDLS, CDR2 YYNGEE. V trimming: 0 bases; J trimming: 7 bases; junction bases outside the gene matches: 10.

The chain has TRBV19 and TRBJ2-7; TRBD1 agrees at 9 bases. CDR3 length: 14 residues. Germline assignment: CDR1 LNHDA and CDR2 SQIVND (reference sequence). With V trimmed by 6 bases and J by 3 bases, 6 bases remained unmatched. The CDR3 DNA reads TGTGCCAGTAGAAAAGGGACAGGGTACTACGAGCAGTACTTC. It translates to CASRKGTGYYEQYF.

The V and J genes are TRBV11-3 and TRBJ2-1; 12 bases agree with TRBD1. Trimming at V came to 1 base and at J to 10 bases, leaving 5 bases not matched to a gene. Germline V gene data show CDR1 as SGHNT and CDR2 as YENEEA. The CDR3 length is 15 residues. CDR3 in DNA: TGTGCCAGCAGCTTAGTGGGACAGGGGGCCGGCGAGCAGTTCTTC. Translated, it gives CASSLVGQGAGEQFF. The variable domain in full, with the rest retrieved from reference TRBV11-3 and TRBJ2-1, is EAGVVQSPRYKIIEKKQPVAFWCNPISGHNTLYWYLQNLGQGPELLIRYENEEAVDDSQLPKDRFSAERLKGVDSTLKIQPAELGDSAVYLCASSLVGQGAGEQFFGPGTRLTVL.

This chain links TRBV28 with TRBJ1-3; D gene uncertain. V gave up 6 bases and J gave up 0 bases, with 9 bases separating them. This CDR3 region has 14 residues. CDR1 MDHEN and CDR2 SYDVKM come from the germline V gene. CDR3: CASRGSVSGNTIYF. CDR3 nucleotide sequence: TGTGCCAGCAGGGGCAGCGTCTCTGGAAACACCATATATTTT.